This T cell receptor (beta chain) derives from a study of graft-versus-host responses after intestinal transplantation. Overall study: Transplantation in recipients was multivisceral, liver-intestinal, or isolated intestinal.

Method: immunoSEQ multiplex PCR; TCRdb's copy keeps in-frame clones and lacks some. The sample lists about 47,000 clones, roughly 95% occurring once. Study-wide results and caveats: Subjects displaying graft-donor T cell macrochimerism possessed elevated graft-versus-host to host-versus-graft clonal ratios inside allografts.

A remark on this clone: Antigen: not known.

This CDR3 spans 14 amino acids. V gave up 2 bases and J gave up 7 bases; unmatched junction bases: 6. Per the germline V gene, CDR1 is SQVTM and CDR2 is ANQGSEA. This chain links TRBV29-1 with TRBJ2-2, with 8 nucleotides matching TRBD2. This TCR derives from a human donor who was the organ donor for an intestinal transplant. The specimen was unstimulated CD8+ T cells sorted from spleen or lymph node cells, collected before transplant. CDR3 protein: CSVESGGVSGELFF. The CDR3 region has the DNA TGCAGCGTTGAAAGCGGGGGTGTTAGCGGGGAGCTGTTTTTT.